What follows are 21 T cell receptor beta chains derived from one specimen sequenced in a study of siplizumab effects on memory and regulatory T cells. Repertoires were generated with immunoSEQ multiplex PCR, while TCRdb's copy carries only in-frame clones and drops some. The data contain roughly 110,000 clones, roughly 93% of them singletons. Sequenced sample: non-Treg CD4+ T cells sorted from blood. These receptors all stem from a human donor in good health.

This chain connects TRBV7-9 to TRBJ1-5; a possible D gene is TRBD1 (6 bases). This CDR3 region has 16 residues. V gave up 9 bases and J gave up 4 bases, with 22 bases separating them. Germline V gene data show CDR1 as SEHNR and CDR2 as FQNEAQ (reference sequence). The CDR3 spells CASTVRGRGENQPQHF. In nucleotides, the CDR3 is TGTGCCAGTACCGTCCGTGGCAGGGGAGAAAATCAGCCCCAGCATTTT.

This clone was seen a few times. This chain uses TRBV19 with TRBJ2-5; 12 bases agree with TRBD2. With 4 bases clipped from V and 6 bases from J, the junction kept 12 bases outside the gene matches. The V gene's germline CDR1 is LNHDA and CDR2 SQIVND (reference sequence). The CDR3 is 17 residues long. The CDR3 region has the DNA TGTGCCAGTAGTAAAGGAAGGGCTAGCGGGGGGGCGCAGACCCAGTACTTC. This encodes CASSKGRASGGAQTQYF.

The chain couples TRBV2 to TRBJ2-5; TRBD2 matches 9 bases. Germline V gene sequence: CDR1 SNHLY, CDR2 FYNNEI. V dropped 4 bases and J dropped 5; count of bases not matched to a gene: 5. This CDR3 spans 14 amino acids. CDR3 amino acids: CASSGLAVAETQYF. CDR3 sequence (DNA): TGTGCCAGCAGTGGACTAGCGGTGGCGGAGACCCAGTACTTC.

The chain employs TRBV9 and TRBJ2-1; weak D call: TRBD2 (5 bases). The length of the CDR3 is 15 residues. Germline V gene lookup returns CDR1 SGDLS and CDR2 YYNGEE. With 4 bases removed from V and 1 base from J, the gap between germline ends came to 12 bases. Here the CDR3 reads CASSLTSPSYNEQFF. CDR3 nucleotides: TGTGCCAGCAGCCTCACTAGTCCTTCCTACAATGAGCAGTTCTTC.

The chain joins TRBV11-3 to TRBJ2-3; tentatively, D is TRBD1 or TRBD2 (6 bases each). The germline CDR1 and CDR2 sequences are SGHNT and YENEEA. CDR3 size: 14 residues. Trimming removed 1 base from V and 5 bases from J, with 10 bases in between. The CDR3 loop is CASSLGGGGDTQYF. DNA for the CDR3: TGTGCCAGCAGCTTAGGAGGGGGAGGAGATACGCAGTATTTT. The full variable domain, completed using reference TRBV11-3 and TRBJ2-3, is EAGVVQSPRYKIIEKKQPVAFWCNPISGHNTLYWYLQNLGQGPELLIRYENEEAVDDSQLPKDRFSAERLKGVDSTLKIQPAELGDSAVYLCASSLGGGGDTQYFGPGTRLTVL.

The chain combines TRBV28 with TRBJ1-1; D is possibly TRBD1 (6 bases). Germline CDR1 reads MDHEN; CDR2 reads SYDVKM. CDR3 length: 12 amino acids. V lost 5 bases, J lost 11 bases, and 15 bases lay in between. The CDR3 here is CASSPRGQKAFF. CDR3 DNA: TGTGCCAGCAGTCCGCGGGGGCAGAAGGCTTTCTTT.

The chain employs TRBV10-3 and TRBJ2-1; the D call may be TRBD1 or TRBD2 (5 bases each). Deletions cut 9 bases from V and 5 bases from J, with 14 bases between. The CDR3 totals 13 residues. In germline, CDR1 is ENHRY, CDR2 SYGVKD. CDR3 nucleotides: TGTGCCATTAGGGACGGGACGCACAATGAGCAGTTCTTC. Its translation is CAIRDGTHNEQFF.

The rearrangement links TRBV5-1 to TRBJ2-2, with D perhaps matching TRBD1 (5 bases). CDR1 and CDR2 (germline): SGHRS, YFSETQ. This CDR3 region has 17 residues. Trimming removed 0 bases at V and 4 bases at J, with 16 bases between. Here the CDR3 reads CASSLGLQGVSTGELFF. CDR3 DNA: TGCGCCAGCAGCTTGGGTCTGCAGGGTGTCAGCACCGGGGAGCTGTTTTTT.

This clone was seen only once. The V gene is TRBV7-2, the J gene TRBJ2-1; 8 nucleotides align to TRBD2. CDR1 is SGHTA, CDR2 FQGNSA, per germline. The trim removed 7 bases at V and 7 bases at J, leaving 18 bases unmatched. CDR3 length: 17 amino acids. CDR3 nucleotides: TGTGCCAGCACCCGAACTATCCTGGCGGGGGGCCTGAATGAGCAGTTCTTC. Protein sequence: CASTRTILAGGLNEQFF.

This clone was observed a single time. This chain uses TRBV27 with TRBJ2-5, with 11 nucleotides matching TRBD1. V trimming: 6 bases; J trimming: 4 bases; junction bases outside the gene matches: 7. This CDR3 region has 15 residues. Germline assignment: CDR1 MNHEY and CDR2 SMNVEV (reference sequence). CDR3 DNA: TGTGCCAGCAGGGGGACAGGGGGACGGTCAGAGACCCAGTACTTC. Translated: CASRGTGGRSETQYF.

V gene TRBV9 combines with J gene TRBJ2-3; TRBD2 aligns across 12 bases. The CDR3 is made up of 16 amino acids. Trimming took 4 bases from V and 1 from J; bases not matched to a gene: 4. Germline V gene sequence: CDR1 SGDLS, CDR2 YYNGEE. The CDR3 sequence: CASSFGLAGRTDTQYF. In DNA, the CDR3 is TGTGCCAGCAGCTTCGGACTAGCGGGGCGCACAGATACGCAGTATTTT.

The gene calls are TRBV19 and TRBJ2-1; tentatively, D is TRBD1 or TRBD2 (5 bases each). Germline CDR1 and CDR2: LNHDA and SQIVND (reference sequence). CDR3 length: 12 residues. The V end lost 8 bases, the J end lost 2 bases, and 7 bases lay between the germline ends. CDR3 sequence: CASRDPYNEQFF. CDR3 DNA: TGTGCCAGTCGGGACCCCTACAATGAGCAGTTCTTC. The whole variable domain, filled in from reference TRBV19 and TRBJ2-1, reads DGGITQSPKYLFRKEGQNVTLSCEQNLNHDAMYWYRQDPGQGLRLIYYSQIVNDFQKGDIAEGYSVSREKKESFPLTVTSAQKNPTAFYLCASRDPYNEQFFGPGTRLTVL.

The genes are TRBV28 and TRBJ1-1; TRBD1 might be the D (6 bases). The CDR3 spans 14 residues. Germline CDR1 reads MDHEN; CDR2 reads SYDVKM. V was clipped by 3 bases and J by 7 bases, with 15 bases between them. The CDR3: CASSFTAGAYEAFF. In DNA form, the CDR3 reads TGTGCCAGCAGTTTTACGGCAGGGGCGTATGAAGCTTTCTTT.

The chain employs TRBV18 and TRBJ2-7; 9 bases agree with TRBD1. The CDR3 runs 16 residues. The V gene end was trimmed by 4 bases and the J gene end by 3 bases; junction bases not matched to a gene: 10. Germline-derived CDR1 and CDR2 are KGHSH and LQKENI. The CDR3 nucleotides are TGTGCCAGCTCACTAAACTCTCCGGGACAGGGCTACGAGCAGTACTTC. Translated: CASSLNSPGQGYEQYF.

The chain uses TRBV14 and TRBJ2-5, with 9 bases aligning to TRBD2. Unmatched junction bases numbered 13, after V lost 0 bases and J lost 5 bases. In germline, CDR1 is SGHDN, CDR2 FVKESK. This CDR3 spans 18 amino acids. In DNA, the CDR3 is TGTGCCAGCAGCCAAGATAGGAAGGCGGGGGGGCGACAGGAGACCCAGTACTTC. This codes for CASSQDRKAGGRQETQYF.

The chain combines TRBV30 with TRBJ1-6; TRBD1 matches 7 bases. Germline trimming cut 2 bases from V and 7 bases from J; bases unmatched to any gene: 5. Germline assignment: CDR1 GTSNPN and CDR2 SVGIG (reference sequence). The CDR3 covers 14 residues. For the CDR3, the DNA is TGTGCCTGGAGTCCCCAGGGGGTGAATTCACCCCTCCACTTT. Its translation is CAWSPQGVNSPLHF.

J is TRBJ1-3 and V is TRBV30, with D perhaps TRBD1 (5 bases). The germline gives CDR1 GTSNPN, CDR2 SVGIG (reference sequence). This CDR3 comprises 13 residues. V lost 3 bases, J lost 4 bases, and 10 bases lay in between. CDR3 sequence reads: CAWRGPGGNTIYF. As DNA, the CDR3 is TGTGCCTGGAGGGGACCGGGAGGAAACACCATATATTTT.

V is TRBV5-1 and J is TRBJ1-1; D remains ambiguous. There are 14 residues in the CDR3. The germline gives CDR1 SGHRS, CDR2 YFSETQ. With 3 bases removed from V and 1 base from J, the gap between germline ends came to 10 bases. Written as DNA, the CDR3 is TGCGCCAGCAGCTCAAGGGAGGGGAACACTGAAGCTTTCTTT. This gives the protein CASSSREGNTEAFF. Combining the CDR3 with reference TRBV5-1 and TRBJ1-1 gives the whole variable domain KAGVTQTPRYLIKTRGQQVTLSCSPISGHRSVSWYQQTPGQGLQFLFEYFSETQRNKGNFPGRFSGRQFSNSRSEMNVSTLELGDSALYLCASSSREGNTEAFFGQGTRLTVV.

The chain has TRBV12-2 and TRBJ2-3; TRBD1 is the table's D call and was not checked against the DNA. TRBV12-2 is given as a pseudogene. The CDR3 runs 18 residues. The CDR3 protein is CASRLAGETGCFADTQYF. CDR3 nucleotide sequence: TGTGCAAGTCGCTTAGCTGGAGAGACAGGGTGTTTTGCAGATACGCAGTATTTT.

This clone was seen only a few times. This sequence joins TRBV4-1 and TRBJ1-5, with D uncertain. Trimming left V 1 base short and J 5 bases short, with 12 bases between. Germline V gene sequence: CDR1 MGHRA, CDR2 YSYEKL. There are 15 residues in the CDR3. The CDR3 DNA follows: TGCGCCAGCAGCCAAGTCGGGGTAATGGATCAGCCCCAGCATTTT. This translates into CASSQVGVMDQPQHF.

As DNA, the CDR3 is TGTGCCAGCAGTTTCCCCGGGACCCCCATGAATACGCAGTATTTT. Protein: CASSFPGTPMNTQYF. The gene calls are TRBV28 and TRBJ2-3; D tentatively reads TRBD1 or TRBD2 (5 bases each). This CDR3 has 15 residues. The V end lost 3 bases, the J end lost 7 bases, and 17 bases lay between the germline ends. Germline V gene lookup returns CDR1 MDHEN and CDR2 SYDVKM.